These 18 T cell receptor beta chains share one sample of origin, sequenced in a study of cytomegalovirus exposure and HLA in healthy donors. Primers: 60 Vbeta forward and 13 Jbeta reverse. Produced via immunoSEQ multiplex PCR; TCRdb's table is partial and in-frame only. The sample shows roughly 150,000 clones, approximately 81% of them seen only once. Sequenced: PBMCs. All receptors come from a male donor in good health and CMV-seronegative.

This clone was recorded only once. The chain employs TRBV19 and TRBJ2-3; perhaps TRBD1 as D (5 bases). The CDR3 covers 15 residues. V was clipped by 4 bases and J by 0 bases, with 11 bases between them. In germline, CDR1 is LNHDA, CDR2 SQIVND (reference sequence). The DNA for the CDR3 is TGTGCCAGTAGTAAGGGGCTCAGGAGCACAGATACGCAGTATTTT. Amino acid sequence: CASSKGLRSTDTQYF.

Written as DNA, the CDR3 is TGTGCCAGCAGTGTTGGGGGGTGGTGGGAGACCCAGTACTTC. Amino acid sequence: CASSVGGWWETQYF. This chain links TRBV6-1 with TRBJ2-5; weak D call: TRBD2 (6 bases). CDR3 size: 14 residues. V gave up 4 bases and J gave up 5 bases, with 14 bases separating them. Germline V lookup: CDR1 MNHNS, CDR2 SASEGT.

The chain couples TRBV28 to TRBJ2-7; 7 bases align to TRBD2. Germline trimming cut 3 bases from V and 4 bases from J; bases unmatched to any gene: 9. In germline, CDR1 is MDHEN, CDR2 SYDVKM. The CDR3 has 15 residues. The CDR3 loop reads CASSLNPAGIYEQYF. In DNA, the CDR3 is TGTGCCAGCAGTTTGAATCCAGCGGGAATATACGAGCAGTACTTC.

This chain uses TRBV9 with TRBJ2-1; 11 bases line up with TRBD2. Germline CDR1 SGDLS, CDR2 YYNGEE. Trimming cost V 0 bases and J 5 bases; bases outside gene matches: 4. The CDR3 runs to 16 residues. The CDR3 reads CASSVGVLAGDNEQFF. CDR3 DNA sequence: TGTGCCAGCAGCGTAGGCGTACTAGCGGGAGACAATGAGCAGTTCTTC. Filled out from reference TRBV9 and TRBJ2-1, the complete variable domain reads DSGVTQTPKHLITATGQRVTLRCSPRSGDLSVYWYQQSLDQGLQFLIQYYNGEERAKGNILERFSAQQFPDLHSELNLSSLELGDSALYFCASSVGVLAGDNEQFFGPGTRLTVL.

The V and J genes are TRBV7-9 and TRBJ2-5, with 10 bases matching TRBD2. Germline-derived CDR1 and CDR2 are SEHNR and FQNEAQ (reference sequence). The CDR3 loop spans 15 amino acids. The V segment lost 4 bases and the J segment 4 bases; nucleotides outside the gene matches: 6. The CDR3 sequence: CASSSLAGGPETQYF. The DNA of the CDR3 is TGTGCCAGCAGCTCCTTAGCGGGAGGCCCAGAGACCCAGTACTTC. The whole variable domain, remainder taken from reference TRBV7-9 and TRBJ2-5, is DTGVSQNPRHKITKRGQNVTFRCDPISEHNRLYWYRQTLGQGPEFLTYFQNEAQLEKSRLLSDRFSAERPKGSFSTLEIQRTEQGDSAMYLCASSSLAGGPETQYFGPGTRLLVL.

The chain has TRBV19 and TRBJ2-7; D perhaps matches TRBD2 (6 bases). The ends were cut back, 5 bases at V and 0 bases at J, with 17 bases in the middle. The germline V gene has CDR1 LNHDA and CDR2 SQIVND (reference sequence). The CDR3 covers 16 residues. The CDR3 sequence is CASSVYLFGSSYEQYF. For the CDR3, the DNA is TGTGCCAGTAGTGTGTATTTATTCGGGAGCTCCTACGAGCAGTACTTC. Full variable domain (missing parts from reference TRBV19 and TRBJ2-7): DGGITQSPKYLFRKEGQNVTLSCEQNLNHDAMYWYRQDPGQGLRLIYYSQIVNDFQKGDIAEGYSVSREKKESFPLTVTSAQKNPTAFYLCASSVYLFGSSYEQYFGPGTRLTVT.

This clone appeared a few times. The V and J genes are TRBV7-8 and TRBJ2-7; 7 bases are shared with TRBD1. Germline V gene data show CDR1 as SGHVS and CDR2 as FQNEAQ. V shed 1 base and J 3 bases; nucleotides not matched to a gene: 6. The length of the CDR3 is 15 residues. CDR3 protein: CASSLGQGNVYEQYF. The DNA of the CDR3 is TGTGCCAGCAGCTTAGGACAGGGTAATGTCTACGAGCAGTACTTC.

The chain combines TRBV28 with TRBJ2-2, with TRBD2 matching 11 bases. CDR3 size: 16 residues. The germline V gene encodes CDR1 MDHEN and CDR2 SYDVKM. The V gene end was trimmed by 6 bases and the J gene end by 5 bases; junction bases not matched to a gene: 8. The CDR3, as DNA: TGTGCCAGCAGCTTACTAGCGGGAGTTTTTACCGGGGAGCTGTTTTTT. This codes for CASSLLAGVFTGELFF. The full variable domain, with the rest looked up from reference TRBV28 and TRBJ2-2, is DVKVTQSSRYLVKRTGEKVFLECVQDMDHENMFWYRQDPGLGLRLIYFSYDVKMKEKGDIPEGYSVSREKKERFSLILESASTNQTSMYLCASSLLAGVFTGELFFGEGSRLTVL.

The chain links TRBV7-2 to TRBJ1-1; D uncertain. CDR3 length: 14 amino acids. Germline V lookup: CDR1 SGHTA, CDR2 FQGNSA. V lost 8 bases, J lost 0 bases, and 13 bases lay in between. The CDR3 loop is CASQVGNLNTEAFF. The DNA of the CDR3 is TGTGCCAGCCAGGTCGGAAACCTGAACACTGAAGCTTTCTTT.

The chain joins TRBV5-6 to TRBJ2-3; 12 nucleotides line up with TRBD2. The V gene end was trimmed by 2 bases and the J gene end by 3 bases; junction bases not matched to a gene: 10. The CDR3 extends over 18 amino acids. CDR1 is SGHDT, CDR2 YYEEEE, per germline. In DNA form, the CDR3 reads TGTGCCAGCAGCTTTGGTTCGACTAGCGGGAGTAGTACAGATACGCAGTATTTT. This codes for CASSFGSTSGSSTDTQYF.

The CDR3 reads CASSRGRESPLHF. Written as DNA, the CDR3 is TGTGCCAGCTCACGGGGCAGGGAATCACCCCTCCACTTT. The chain has TRBV18 and TRBJ1-6; TRBD1 is a possible D gene (5 bases). Trimming shortened V by 4 bases and J by 10 bases, and 11 bases separated the two germline ends. CDR3 length: 13 amino acids. CDR1 is KGHSH, CDR2 LQKENI, per germline.

J is TRBJ1-1 and V is TRBV5-4; D ambiguous. The CDR3 totals 16 residues. CDR1 SGHNT and CDR2 YYREEE come from the germline V gene (reference sequence). Trimming took 2 bases from V and 0 from J, leaving 14 bases between them. The CDR3 region is CASSLLYGGMNTEAFF. In DNA, the CDR3 is TGTGCCAGCAGCTTATTATACGGAGGAATGAACACTGAAGCTTTCTTT.

The chain joins TRBV4-1 to TRBJ1-3; TRBD1 matches 8 bases. This CDR3 region has 16 residues. In germline, CDR1 is MGHRA, CDR2 YSYEKL. Trimming took 1 base from V and 1 from J; bases not matched to a gene: 3. The CDR3 here is CASSQGQGISGNTIYF. CDR3 nucleotides: TGCGCCAGCAGCCAAGGACAGGGGATTTCTGGAAACACCATATATTTT.

DNA of the CDR3: TGTGCCAGCTCACCTGGACAGGGCGCTGAAGCTTTCTTT. Protein sequence: CASSPGQGAEAFF. The chain has TRBV18 and TRBJ1-1; 8 bases align to TRBD1. This CDR3 spans 13 amino acids. Per germline, CDR1 KGHSH and CDR2 LQKENI. With 3 bases clipped from V and 6 bases from J, the junction kept 3 bases outside the gene matches. Looking up the rest from reference TRBV18 and TRBJ1-1 gives the full variable domain: NAGVMQNPRHLVRRRGQEARLRCSPMKGHSHVYWYRQLPEEGLKFMVYLQKENIIDESGMPKERFSAEFPKEGPSILRIQQVVRGDSAAYFCASSPGQGAEAFFGQGTRLTVV.

This clone has more than one count but fewer than ten. The chain joins TRBV19 to TRBJ2-7, with 9 bases identical to TRBD1. The CDR3 consists of 14 residues. Germline trimming cut 1 base from V and 3 bases from J; bases unmatched to any gene: 1. CDR1 is LNHDA and CDR2 is SQIVND in the germline V gene (reference sequence). Here the CDR3 DNA reads TGTGCCAGTAGTATAGGGACAGGGGACTACGAGCAGTACTTC. Translated: CASSIGTGDYEQYF.

The V call is TRBV6-5, the J call TRBJ1-2, with D tentatively TRBD1 (5 bases). Trimming stripped 2 bases from V and 5 bases from J, with 9 bases between. The CDR3 has 13 amino acids. Germline CDR1 reads MNHEY; CDR2 reads SVGAGI. Here the CDR3 DNA reads TGTGCCAGCAGTTACCCGTCAGGGTATGGCTACACCTTC. This encodes CASSYPSGYGYTF.

The V call is TRBV28, the J call TRBJ1-5; 11 nucleotides agree with TRBD1. The ends lost 5 bases at V and 0 bases at J; junction bases unmatched: 6. In germline, CDR1 is MDHEN, CDR2 SYDVKM. The CDR3 is 17 amino acids. The CDR3 protein is CASSPWDRGTSNQPQHF. The CDR3 nucleotides read TGTGCCAGCAGTCCATGGGACAGGGGGACTAGCAATCAGCCCCAGCATTTT.

This clone was counted once. The chain recombines TRBV11-2 with TRBJ2-7; no firm D call. The CDR3 covers 13 residues. V dropped 1 base and J dropped 4 bases, with 8 bases sitting between them. Germline CDR1 and CDR2: SGHAT and FQNNGV. Written as DNA, the CDR3 is TGTGCCAGCAGCTTAGTTCGGTCTTACGAGCAGTACTTC. Translation gives CASSLVRSYEQYF.